These T cell receptor beta chains were read from a single sample in a study of OX40 agonist ivuxolimab in advanced cancers. Measured with immunoSEQ multiplex PCR; TCRdb has only the in-frame clones, and not every one. There are around 78,000 clones in the sample; over 70% occur only once, and about 4.9% lies in the top ten. The specimen was CD4+ or CD8+ T cells sorted from blood, collected in a trial of the OX40 agonist ivuxolimab. Every receptor here comes from an adult with an advanced solid tumor such as melanoma, head and neck, liver or kidney cancer. Both conserved end residues are trimmed from each CDR3.

TRBJ1-4	TRBV19	ASSIASGNEKLF
TRBJ1-5	TRBV2	ASSLGNQPQH
TRBJ1-1	TRBV7-9	ASSLEQGRAEAF
TRBJ1-6	TRBV2	ASRKESGGTPLH
TRBJ1-5	TRBV5-1	ASSPGQNSNQPQH
TRBJ1-1	TRBV4-2	ASSQDLEGTEAF
TRBJ2-7	TRBV4-1	ASSQRVSGDGQWRSYEQY
TRBJ2-7	TRBV11-1	ASSLPTTSASSYEQY
TRBJ1-2	TRBV4-2	ASSQGEARGSHQNYGYT
TRBJ1-3	TRBV7-2	ASSGTGGATIY
TRBJ1-2	TRBV7-9	ASSYQTGGGYGYT
TRBJ1-1	TRBV27	ASSRGDRPSEAF
TRBJ2-5	TRBV9	ASSPSGPQEMLETQY
TRBJ2-6	TRBV5-4	ASSLGPQGSSGANVLT
TRBJ2-1	TRBV5-4	ASYSLAVNNEQF
TRBJ2-1	TRBV19	ASSIAQGRSYNEQF
TRBJ1-6	TRBV7-2	ASSNKGGRHSPLH
TRBJ2-7	TRBV7-6	ASSPGEGEQY
TRBJ2-7	TRBV6-6	ASTPTRGNNEQY
TRBJ1-5	TRBV6-5	ASSEHDQPQH
TRBJ1-1	TRBV2	ASSEEGRGFGEAF
TRBJ2-7	TRBV5-1	ASSLEGQSYEQY
TRBJ1-6	TRBV2	ASRDRETNNSPLH
TRBJ2-5	TRBV6-1	ASSDLTGQETQY
TRBJ1-1	TRBV7-9	ASTPLNTEAF
TRBJ1-3	TRBV4-1	ASSRPGQVSGNTIY
TRBJ2-1	TRBV9	ASSQGAGNEQF
TRBJ1-4	TRBV11-3	ASSTRDSYNEKLF
TRBJ1-1	TRBV19	ASSIEQNTEAF